This TCR beta chain comes out of a study of T cell repertoires in cytomegalovirus infection. Across the study: Signatures in public TCR beta sequences pointed to both CMV infection and matching HLA type.

TCRdb recomputed calls from the reads with MiXCR, one row per CDR3 protein. The top ten clones hold 4% to 5.5% of a sample with fewer than 80,000 distinct CDR3 sequences, roughly 3.5% of them seen once. In this sample, this clonotype turned up many times. Its antigen is still unknown. The CDR3 is 12 amino acids. Looked up from germline, CDR1 is MDHEN and CDR2 is SYDVKM. V lost 5 bases and J 7 bases, leaving 11 bases between the germline ends. Whole-study results and caveats: In two of eight donors, the top clonotype was HLA-C-restricted CMV-specific.

Source material: PBMCs. The rearrangement links TRBV28 to TRBJ1-1; maybe TRBD1 (6 bases). This sequence was found in a human donor in good health (CMV status not recorded). Some clones in this sample may be carry-over from other donors' samples. This CDR3 is CASSQQGIEAFF. Written as DNA, the CDR3 is TGTGCCAGCAGTCAACAGGGAATTGAAGCTTTCTTT.